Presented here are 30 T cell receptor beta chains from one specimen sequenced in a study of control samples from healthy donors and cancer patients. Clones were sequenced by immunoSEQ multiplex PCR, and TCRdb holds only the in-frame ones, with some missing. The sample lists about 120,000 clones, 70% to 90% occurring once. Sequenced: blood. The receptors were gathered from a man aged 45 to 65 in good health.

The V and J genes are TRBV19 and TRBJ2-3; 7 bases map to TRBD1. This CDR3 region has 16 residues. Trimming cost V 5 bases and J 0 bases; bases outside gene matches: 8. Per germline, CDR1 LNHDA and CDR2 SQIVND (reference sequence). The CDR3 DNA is TGTGCCAGTAGTCCACGGACAGGTCTTAGCACAGATACGCAGTATTTT. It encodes CASSPRTGLSTDTQYF.

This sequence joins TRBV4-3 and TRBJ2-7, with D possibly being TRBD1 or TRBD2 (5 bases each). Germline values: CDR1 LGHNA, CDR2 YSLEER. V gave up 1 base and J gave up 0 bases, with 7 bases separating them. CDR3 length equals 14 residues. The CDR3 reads CASSQGGTSYEQYF. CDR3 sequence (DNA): TGCGCCAGCAGCCAAGGTGGGACCTCCTACGAGCAGTACTTC.

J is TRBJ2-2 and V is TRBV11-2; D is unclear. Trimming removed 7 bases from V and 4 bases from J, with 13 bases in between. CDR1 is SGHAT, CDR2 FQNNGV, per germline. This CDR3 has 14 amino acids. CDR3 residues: CASTGRAFTGELFF. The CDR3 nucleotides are TGTGCCAGCACCGGAAGGGCTTTCACCGGGGAGCTGTTTTTT.

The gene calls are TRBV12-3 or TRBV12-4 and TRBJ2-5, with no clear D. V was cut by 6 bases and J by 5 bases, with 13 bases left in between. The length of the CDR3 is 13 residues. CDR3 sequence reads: CASSNGPSETQYF. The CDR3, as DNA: TGTGCCAGCAGCAACGGCCCCTCGGAGACCCAGTACTTC.

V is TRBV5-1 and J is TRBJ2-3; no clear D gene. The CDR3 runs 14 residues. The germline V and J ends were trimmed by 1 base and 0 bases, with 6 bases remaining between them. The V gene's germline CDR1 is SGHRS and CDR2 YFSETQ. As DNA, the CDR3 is TGCGCCAGCAGCTTGCAGGCCAGCACAGATACGCAGTATTTT. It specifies CASSLQASTDTQYF.

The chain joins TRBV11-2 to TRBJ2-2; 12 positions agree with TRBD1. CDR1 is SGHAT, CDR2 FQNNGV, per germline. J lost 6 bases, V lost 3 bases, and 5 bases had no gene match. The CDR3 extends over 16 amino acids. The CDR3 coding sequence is TGTGCCAGCAGCTTCCTCGGGGACAGGGGGCCCGGGGAGCTGTTTTTT. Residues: CASSFLGDRGPGELFF.

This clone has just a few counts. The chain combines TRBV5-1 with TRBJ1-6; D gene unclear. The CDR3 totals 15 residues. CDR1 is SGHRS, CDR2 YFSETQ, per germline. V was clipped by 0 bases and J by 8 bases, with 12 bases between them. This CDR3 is CASSLVGSGYSPLHF. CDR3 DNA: TGCGCCAGCAGCTTGGTTGGTTCTGGTTATTCACCCCTCCACTTT.

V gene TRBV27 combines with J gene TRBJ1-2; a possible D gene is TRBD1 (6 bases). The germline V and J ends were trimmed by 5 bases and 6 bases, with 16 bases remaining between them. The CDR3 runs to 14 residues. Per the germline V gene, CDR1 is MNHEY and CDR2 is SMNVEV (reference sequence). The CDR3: CASSPRTGADGYTF. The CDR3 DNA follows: TGTGCCAGCAGTCCAAGGACGGGGGCGGATGGCTACACCTTC.

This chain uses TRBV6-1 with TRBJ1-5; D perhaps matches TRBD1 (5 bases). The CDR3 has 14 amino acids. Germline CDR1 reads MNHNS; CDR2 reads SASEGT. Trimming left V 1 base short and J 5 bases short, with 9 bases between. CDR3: CASSEGAGYQPQHF. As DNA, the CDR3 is TGTGCCAGCAGTGAAGGCGCAGGGTATCAGCCCCAGCATTTT.

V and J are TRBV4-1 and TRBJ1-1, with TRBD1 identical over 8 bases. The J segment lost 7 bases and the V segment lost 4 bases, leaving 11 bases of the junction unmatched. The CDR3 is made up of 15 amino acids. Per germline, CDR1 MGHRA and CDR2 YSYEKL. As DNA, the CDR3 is TGCGCCAGCAGCCCCTGGGCGACAGGGGATAATGAAGCTTTCTTT. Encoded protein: CASSPWATGDNEAFF.

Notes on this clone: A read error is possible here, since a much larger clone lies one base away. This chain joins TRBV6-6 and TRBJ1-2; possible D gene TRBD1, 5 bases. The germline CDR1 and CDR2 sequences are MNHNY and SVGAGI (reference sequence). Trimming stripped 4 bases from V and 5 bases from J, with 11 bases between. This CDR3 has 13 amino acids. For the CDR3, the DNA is TGTGCCAGCAGTTCCCACAGACAGTATGGCTACACCTTC. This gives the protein CASSSHRQYGYTF.

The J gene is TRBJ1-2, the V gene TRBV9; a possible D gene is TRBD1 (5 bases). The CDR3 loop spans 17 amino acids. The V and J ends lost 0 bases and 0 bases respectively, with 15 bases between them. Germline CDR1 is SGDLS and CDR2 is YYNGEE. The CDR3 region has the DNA TGTGCCAGCAGCGTAGGGATTGGGGCAGCACCTAACTATGGCTACACCTTC. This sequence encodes CASSVGIGAAPNYGYTF.

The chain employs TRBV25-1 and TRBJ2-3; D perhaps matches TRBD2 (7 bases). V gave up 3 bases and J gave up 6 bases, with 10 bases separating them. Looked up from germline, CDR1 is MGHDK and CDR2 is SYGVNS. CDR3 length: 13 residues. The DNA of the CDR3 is TGTGCCAGCAGTGAGGGGGGGCCCGATACGCAGTATTTT. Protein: CASSEGGPDTQYF.

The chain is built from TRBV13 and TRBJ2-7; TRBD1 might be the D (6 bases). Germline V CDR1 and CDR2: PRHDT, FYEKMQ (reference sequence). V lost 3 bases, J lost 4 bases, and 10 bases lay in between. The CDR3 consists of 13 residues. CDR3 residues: CASSLRQEYEQYF. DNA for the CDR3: TGTGCCAGCAGCTTGAGACAGGAATACGAGCAGTACTTC.

The CDR3 DNA is TGTGCCATCAGCAACGACAGGGGGCGAGAAGCTTTCTTT. Amino acids: CAISNDRGREAFF. This chain uses TRBV10-3 with TRBJ1-1, with 10 bases that match TRBD1. Germline V CDR1 and CDR2: ENHRY, SYGVKD. This CDR3 has 13 amino acids. Trimming took 6 bases from V and 8 from J; bases not matched to a gene: 6.

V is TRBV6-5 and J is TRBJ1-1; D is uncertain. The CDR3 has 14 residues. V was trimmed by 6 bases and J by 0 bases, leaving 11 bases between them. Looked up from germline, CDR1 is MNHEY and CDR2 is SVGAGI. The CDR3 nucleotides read TGTGCCAGCAGCCGAGGACGTCTGAACACTGAAGCTTTCTTT. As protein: CASSRGRLNTEAFF.

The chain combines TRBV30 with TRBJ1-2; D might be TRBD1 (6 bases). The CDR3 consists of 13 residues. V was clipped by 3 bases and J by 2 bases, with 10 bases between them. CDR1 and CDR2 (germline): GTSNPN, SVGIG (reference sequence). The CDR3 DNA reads TGTGCCTGGAGCGCCCAGGGGAACTATGGCTACACCTTC. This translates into CAWSAQGNYGYTF.

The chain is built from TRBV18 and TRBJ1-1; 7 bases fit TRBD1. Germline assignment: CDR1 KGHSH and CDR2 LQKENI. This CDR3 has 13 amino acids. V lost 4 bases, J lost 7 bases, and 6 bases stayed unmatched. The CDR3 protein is CASSQQGSGEAFF. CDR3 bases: TGTGCCAGCTCACAACAGGGGTCCGGTGAAGCTTTCTTT.

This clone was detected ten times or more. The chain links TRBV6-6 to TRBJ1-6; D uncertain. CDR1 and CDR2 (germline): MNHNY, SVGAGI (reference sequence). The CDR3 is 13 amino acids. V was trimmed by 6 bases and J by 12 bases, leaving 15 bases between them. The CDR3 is CASSPLLNGPLHF. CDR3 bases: TGTGCCAGCAGCCCCCTCCTCAACGGACCCCTCCACTTT.

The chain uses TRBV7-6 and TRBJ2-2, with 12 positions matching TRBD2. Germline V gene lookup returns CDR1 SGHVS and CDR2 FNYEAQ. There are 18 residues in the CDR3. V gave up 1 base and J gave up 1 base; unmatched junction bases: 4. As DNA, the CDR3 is TGTGCCAGCAGCTTAGGCCGGACTAGCGGGGTGAACACCGGGGAGCTGTTTTTT. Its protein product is CASSLGRTSGVNTGELFF.

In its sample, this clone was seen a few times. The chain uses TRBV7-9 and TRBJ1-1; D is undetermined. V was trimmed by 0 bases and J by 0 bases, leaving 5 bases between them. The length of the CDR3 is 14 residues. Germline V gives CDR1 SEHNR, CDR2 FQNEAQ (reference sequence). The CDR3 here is CASSLAGLNTEAFF. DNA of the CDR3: TGTGCCAGCAGCTTAGCCGGCCTGAACACTGAAGCTTTCTTT.

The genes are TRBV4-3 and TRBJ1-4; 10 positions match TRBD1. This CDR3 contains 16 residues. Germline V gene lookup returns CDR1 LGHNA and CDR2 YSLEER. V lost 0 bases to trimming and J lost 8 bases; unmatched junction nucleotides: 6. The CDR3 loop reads CASSQDYGTGAEKLFF. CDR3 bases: TGCGCCAGCAGCCAAGATTATGGGACAGGGGCCGAAAAACTGTTTTTT.

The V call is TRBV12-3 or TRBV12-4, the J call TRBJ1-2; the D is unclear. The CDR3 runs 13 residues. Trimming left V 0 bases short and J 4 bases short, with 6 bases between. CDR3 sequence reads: CASSLASGYGYTF. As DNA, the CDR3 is TGTGCCAGCAGTTTAGCGTCGGGCTATGGCTACACCTTC.

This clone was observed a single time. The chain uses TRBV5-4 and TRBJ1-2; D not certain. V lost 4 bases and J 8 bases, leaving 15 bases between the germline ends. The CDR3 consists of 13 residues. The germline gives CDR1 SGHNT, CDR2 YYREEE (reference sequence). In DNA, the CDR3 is TGTGCCAGCAGCCGAGTCCCAGGTGAGGGCTACACCTTC. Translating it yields CASSRVPGEGYTF. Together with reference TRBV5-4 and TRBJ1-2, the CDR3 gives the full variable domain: ETGVTQSPTHLIKTRGQQVTLRCSSQSGHNTVSWYQQALGQGPQFIFQYYREEENGRGNFPPRFSGLQFPNYSSELNVNALELDDSALYLCASSRVPGEGYTFGSGTRLTVV.

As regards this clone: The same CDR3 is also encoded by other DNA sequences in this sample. CDR3: CASSLKAGADTQYF. The CDR3 coding sequence is TGTGCCAGCAGTTTAAAGGCAGGGGCAGATACGCAGTATTTT. This rearrangement joins TRBV27 to TRBJ2-3; a possible D gene is TRBD1 (6 bases). This CDR3 has 14 amino acids. Germline V lookup: CDR1 MNHEY, CDR2 SMNVEV (reference sequence). V lost 2 bases and J 4 bases, leaving 10 bases between the germline ends.

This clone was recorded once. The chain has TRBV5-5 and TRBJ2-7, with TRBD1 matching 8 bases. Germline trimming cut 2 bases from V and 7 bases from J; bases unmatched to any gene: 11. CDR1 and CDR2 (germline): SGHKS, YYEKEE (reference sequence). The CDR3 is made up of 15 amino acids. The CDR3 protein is CASSFSPDRGGEQYF. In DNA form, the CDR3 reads TGTGCCAGCAGCTTTTCCCCTGACAGGGGTGGAGAGCAGTACTTC.

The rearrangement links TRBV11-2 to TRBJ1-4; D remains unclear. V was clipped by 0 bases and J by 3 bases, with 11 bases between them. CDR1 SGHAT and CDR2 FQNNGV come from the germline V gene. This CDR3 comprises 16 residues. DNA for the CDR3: TGTGCCAGCAGCTTAGAATTCTCGAGGGCTAATGAAAAACTGTTTTTT. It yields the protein CASSLEFSRANEKLFF.

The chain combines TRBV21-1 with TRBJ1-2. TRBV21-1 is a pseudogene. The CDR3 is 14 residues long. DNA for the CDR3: TGTGCCAGCAGCAAAGTTAGGGAGGATTATGGCTACACCTTC. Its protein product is CASSKVREDYGYTF.

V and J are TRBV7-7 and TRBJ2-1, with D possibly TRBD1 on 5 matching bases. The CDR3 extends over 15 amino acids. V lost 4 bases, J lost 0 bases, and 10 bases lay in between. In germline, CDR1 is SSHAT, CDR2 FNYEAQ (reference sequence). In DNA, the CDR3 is TGTGCCAGCAGCTCGGACATGAACTCCTACAATGAGCAGTTCTTC. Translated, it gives CASSSDMNSYNEQFF.

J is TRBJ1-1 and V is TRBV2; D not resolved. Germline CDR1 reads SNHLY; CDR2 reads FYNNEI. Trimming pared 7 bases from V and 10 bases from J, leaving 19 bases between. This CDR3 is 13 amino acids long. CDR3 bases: TGTGCCAGCAAGGAGGCAGGCACCCCTAGAGCTTTCTTT. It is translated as CASKEAGTPRAFF.